These T cell receptor beta chains were read from a single sample in a study of CD8 T cells in Susac syndrome. TCRdb ran MiXCR on the immunoSEQ multiplex PCR reads and lists one entry per CDR3 protein. The table shows some 300,000 distinct CDR3 sequences, with approximately 89% occurring only once. The sequenced material came from CD8+ T cells from PBMCs. These receptors came from a human donor with multiple sclerosis. CDR3s leave out the opening cysteine and the closing phenylalanine or tryptophan. Fields, in order: V gene, J gene, CDR3 protein.

v_gene: TRBV14
j_gene: TRBJ1-1
CDR3aa: ASSGGQAEAF

v_gene: TRBV7-2
j_gene: TRBJ2-5
CDR3aa: ASSNLGGQETQY

v_gene: TRBV12-3/TRBV12-4
j_gene: TRBJ1-5
CDR3aa: ASSSTDNSNQPQH

v_gene: TRBV5-6
j_gene: TRBJ1-2
CDR3aa: ASSLVQGAYT

v_gene: TRBV20-1
j_gene: TRBJ2-1
CDR3aa: SASTLRLAGGFRPYNEQF

v_gene: TRBV6-5
j_gene: TRBJ2-2
CDR3aa: ASSYSFGENTGELF

v_gene: TRBV29-1
j_gene: TRBJ2-7
CDR3aa: SVEPRGRTVYEQY

v_gene: TRBV6-1
j_gene: TRBJ1-5
CDR3aa: ASSSVGYRPQH

v_gene: TRBV2
j_gene: TRBJ1-1
CDR3aa: ASRAGMPTEAF

v_gene: TRBV23-1
j_gene: TRBJ1-3
CDR3aa: ASSHQKVPSGNTIY

v_gene: TRBV28
j_gene: TRBJ2-7
CDR3aa: ASRLTGTSGSPEQY